This is a list of T cell receptor beta chains from one sample in a study of shared clonotypes between healthy human individuals. Here immunoSEQ multiplex PCR was the method, and the copy in TCRdb shows in-frame clones only, minus some. The sample records 2 million to 3 million clones, 93% being singletons. Sequenced input: naive CD4+ T cells from PBMCs. These receptors were taken from a man aged 18 to 30 in good health. Some clones in this sample may be carry-over from other donors' samples. Both conserved end residues are part of each CDR3. The D gene is left open where the match is weak.

.	TRBJ1-1	TRBV4-2	TGTGCCAGCAGCCGAGTCCAGGAAGGGTACTTGAACACTGAAGCTTTCTTT	CASSRVQEGYLNTEAFF
TRBD2	TRBJ2-5	TRBV6-1	TGTGCCAGCAGTGTACGACTAGCGGGAGAGGAGACCCAGTACTTC	CASSVRLAGEETQYF
.	TRBJ2-3	TRBV28	TGTGCCAGCAGTATCGGTAGCGGCACAGATACGCAGTATTTT	CASSIGSGTDTQYF
TRBD2	TRBJ2-7	TRBV6-4	TGTGCCAGCATGAACCCGGGACTAGCGGGAGGCATTTACGAGCAGTACTTC	CASMNPGLAGGIYEQYF
.	TRBJ2-1	TRBV6-5	TGTGCCAGCAGTTCCCAGACAGGAGCCTTCAATGAGCAGTTCTTC	CASSSQTGAFNEQFF
.	TRBJ2-2	TRBV10-1	TGCGCCAGCAGTTTGGGCGGAGCGAACACCGGGGAGCTGTTTTTT	CASSLGGANTGELFF
TRBD1	TRBJ2-5	TRBV9	TGTGCCAGCAGCCCAACCGGGACAGGCCAAGAGACCCAGTACTTC	CASSPTGTGQETQYF
.	TRBJ2-2	TRBV28	TGTGCCAGCAGTTTGGGGGGCGCGAACACCGGGGAGCTGTTTTTT	CASSLGGANTGELFF
.	TRBJ2-1	TRBV28	TGTGCCAGCAGTAGGCTACCCTACAATGAGCAGTTCTTC	CASSRLPYNEQFF
.	TRBJ1-3	TRBV29-1	TGCAGCGTTTCCCCGGGGTTCTCTGGAAACACCATATATTTT	CSVSPGFSGNTIYF